One and the same sample provided the 18 T cell receptor beta chains below, sequenced in a study of beta chain features in type 1 diabetes. The study, taken as a whole, reports: A moderate, significant TCRB CDR3 shortening appeared in type 1 diabetes across four CD4+ subsets.

Their specific antigens are unknown. The investigators reverse transcribed all of the isolated RNA, so they sequenced expressed TCRB transcripts. Clones were sequenced by immunoSEQ multiplex PCR, and TCRdb holds only the in-frame ones, with some missing. The sample has around 110,000 clones; less than 20% are singletons. The sequencing input was central memory CD4+ T cells from blood. The receptor source for this set is a young man with type 1 diabetes.

This clone showed up just a few times. The rearrangement links TRBV18 to TRBJ1-2; no firm D call. The CDR3 loop spans 14 amino acids. Germline V gene sequence: CDR1 KGHSH, CDR2 LQKENI. Trimming left V 2 bases short and J 3 bases short, with 10 bases between. The CDR3 sequence: CASSPFPDDYGYTF. The CDR3 nucleotides are TGTGCCAGCTCACCATTCCCGGACGACTATGGCTACACCTTC.

This clone was counted a few times. The V gene is TRBV7-2, the J gene TRBJ2-6, with D maybe TRBD1 (5 bases). This CDR3 region has 13 residues. Germline loops: CDR1 SGHTA, CDR2 FQGNSA. V was trimmed by 8 bases and J by 2 bases, leaving 7 bases between them. The CDR3 loop reads CASQGAGANVLTF. The CDR3 bases are TGTGCCAGCCAGGGCGCTGGGGCCAACGTCCTGACTTTC.

Written as DNA, the CDR3 is TGTGCCAGCACCCCGGGGGTCCCGCAGCGAGATACGCAGTATTTT. Amino acids: CASTPGVPQRDTQYF. The chain has TRBV9 and TRBJ2-3; D possibly corresponds to TRBD2 (6 bases). Trimming stripped 6 bases from V and 5 bases from J, with 19 bases between. CDR3 length equals 15 residues. In germline, CDR1 is SGDLS, CDR2 YYNGEE.

The rearrangement joins TRBV9 to TRBJ2-7; D is perhaps TRBD1 (5 bases). This CDR3 has 15 amino acids. Germline lookup yields CDR1 SGDLS and CDR2 YYNGEE. Deletions cut 0 bases from V and 2 bases from J, with 12 bases between. This CDR3 is CASSVDGQGTYEQYF. Here the CDR3 DNA reads TGTGCCAGCAGCGTAGACGGGCAGGGAACCTACGAGCAGTACTTC.

This clone has a count of ten or more. The chain links TRBV10-1 to TRBJ2-5, with TRBD2 identical over 11 bases. CDR3 length equals 16 residues. V lost 9 bases, J lost 5 bases, and 14 bases stayed unmatched. The germline gives CDR1 WNHNN, CDR2 SYGVQD (reference sequence). This CDR3 is CARRRCSGGAPETQYF. DNA of the CDR3: TGCGCCAGGAGGCGGTGTAGCGGGGGGGCCCCCGAGACCCAGTACTTC.

The V and J genes are TRBV9 and TRBJ2-1; weak D call: TRBD1 (6 bases). With 4 bases removed from V and 2 bases from J, the gap between germline ends came to 22 bases. Germline V CDR1 and CDR2: SGDLS, YYNGEE. This CDR3 is built from 18 residues. CDR3 in DNA: TGTGCCAGCAGCCTTAGTGGGTGGGGGCAACAGGCCTACAATGAGCAGTTCTTC. The encoded protein is CASSLSGWGQQAYNEQFF.

The chain joins TRBV11-1 to TRBJ2-1, with D possibly being TRBD2 (5 bases). This CDR3 spans 14 amino acids. The germline CDR1 and CDR2 sequences are SGHAT and FQDESV (reference sequence). Trimming shortened V by 6 bases and J by 9 bases, and 18 bases separated the two germline ends. This CDR3 reads CASRTARGDGEQFF. The CDR3 DNA sequence: TGTGCCAGCAGGACGGCACGGGGTGATGGTGAGCAGTTCTTC.

This clone has only a few counts. This CDR3 reads CASSFPNSPLHF. Written as DNA, the CDR3 is TGTGCCAGCAGTTTCCCAAATTCACCCCTCCACTTT. This chain uses TRBV28 with TRBJ1-6; unclear D gene. Germline V lookup: CDR1 MDHEN, CDR2 SYDVKM. V lost 3 bases and J 7 bases, leaving 4 bases between the germline ends. This CDR3 has 12 amino acids.

This clone was seen a few times. For the CDR3, the DNA is TGCAGCGTTGAATTGAACACCGGGGAGCTGTTTTTT. This codes for CSVELNTGELFF. This sequence joins TRBV29-1 and TRBJ2-2, with D unclear. The V gene lost 2 bases and the J gene lost 1 base, with 2 bases spanning the gap. The CDR3 sequence is 12 residues long. Germline V CDR1 and CDR2: SQVTM, ANQGSEA.

This clone has a count of ten or more. The CDR3 sequence: CAWKVPSSTDTQYF. The CDR3 coding sequence is TGTGCCTGGAAGGTTCCTTCTTCGACAGATACGCAGTATTTT. The chain combines TRBV30 with TRBJ2-3; D ambiguous. CDR3 size: 14 residues. The germline CDR1 and CDR2 sequences are GTSNPN and SVGIG (reference sequence). V was pared by 4 bases and J by 3 bases, with 14 bases between.

This clone was detected a few times. The gene calls are TRBV5-6 and TRBJ1-5; TRBD1 agrees at 11 bases. J was trimmed by 2 bases and V by 3 bases; bases with no gene match: 4. The CDR3 runs to 16 residues. Germline assignment: CDR1 SGHDT and CDR2 YYEEEE. The CDR3 region is CASSWTGGAGNQPQHF. The DNA for the CDR3 is TGTGCCAGCAGCTGGACAGGGGGCGCGGGCAATCAGCCCCAGCATTTT.

The chain couples TRBV18 to TRBJ2-5; 11 nucleotides match TRBD2. Germline V gene data show CDR1 as KGHSH and CDR2 as LQKENI. This CDR3 spans 16 amino acids. V lost 3 bases and J lost 2; bases outside the gene matches: 5. In nucleotides, the CDR3 is TGTGCCAGCTCACCCCCCCTAGCGGGGGGTCAAGAGACCCAGTACTTC. Its protein is CASSPPLAGGQETQYF.

This chain uses TRBV2 with TRBJ2-6; possible D gene TRBD1, 5 bases. This CDR3 spans 17 amino acids. Trimming took off 0 bases at V and 0 bases at J, with 9 bases between the two ends. Germline V gives CDR1 SNHLY, CDR2 FYNNEI. CDR3 bases: TGTGCCAGCAGTGAAGCAGGGGCCCGCTCTGGGGCCAACGTCCTGACTTTC. Its translation: CASSEAGARSGANVLTF.

This clone was observed a handful of times. The rearrangement uses TRBV20-1 and TRBJ2-7, with 7 nucleotides matching TRBD1. The CDR3 sequence is 11 residues long. CDR1 and CDR2 (germline): DFQATT, SNEGSKA (reference sequence). Trimming cost V 6 bases and J 6 bases; bases outside gene matches: 5. The CDR3 reads CSASDRVEQYF. The CDR3 DNA reads TGCAGTGCGAGCGACAGGGTCGAGCAGTACTTC.

This clone was observed a few times. The gene calls are TRBV9 and TRBJ1-2; TRBD1 agrees at 7 bases. With 0 bases clipped from V and 8 bases from J, the junction kept 7 bases outside the gene matches. Germline V gene lookup returns CDR1 SGDLS and CDR2 YYNGEE. The CDR3 sequence is 14 residues long. CDR3 region: CASSVGRGEGGYTF. CDR3 bases: TGTGCCAGCAGCGTAGGCAGGGGGGAAGGAGGCTACACCTTC.

As for this clone: The germline gene is not matched at one end of the junction; a read error may be the cause. This chain links TRBV2 with TRBJ2-7; 11 nucleotides line up with TRBD2. The CDR3 covers 10 residues. The germline V gene has CDR1 SNHLY and CDR2 FYNNEI. The chain's CDR3 is CASRGTSGLW. The CDR3 DNA follows: TGTGCCAGCAGAGGGACTAGCGGATTATGG.

The V call is TRBV18, the J call TRBJ1-2; TRBD1 might be the D (5 bases). Germline assignment: CDR1 KGHSH and CDR2 LQKENI. This CDR3 spans 13 amino acids. Trimming removed 1 base at V and 4 bases at J, with 7 bases between. CDR3 nucleotides: TGTGCCAGCTCACCACAGGGGATCTATGGCTACACCTTC. Translating it yields CASSPQGIYGYTF.

Of note for this clone: This may stem from a read error, because a much larger clone lies one nucleotide away. The sample contains more than one DNA sequence encoding this CDR3. The chain links TRBV29-1 to TRBJ2-1; 8 nucleotides align to TRBD1. V gave up 6 bases and J gave up 2 bases; unmatched junction bases: 6. The V gene's germline CDR1 is SQVTM and CDR2 ANQGSEA. The CDR3 has 14 amino acids. The CDR3 loop reads CSVREQGAYNEQFF. The DNA for the CDR3 is TGCAGCGTCCGCGAACAGGGGGCCTACAATGAGCAGTTCTTC.